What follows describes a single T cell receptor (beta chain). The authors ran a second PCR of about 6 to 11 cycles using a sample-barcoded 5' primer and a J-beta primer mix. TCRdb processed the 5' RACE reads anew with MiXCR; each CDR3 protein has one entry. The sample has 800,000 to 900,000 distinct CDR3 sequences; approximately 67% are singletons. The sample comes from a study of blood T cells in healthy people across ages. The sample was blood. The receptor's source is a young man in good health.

For the CDR3, the DNA is TGTGCCAGCAGGGAGTCTACCTACAATGAGCAGTACTTC. This sequence encodes CASRESTYNEQYF. The chain links TRBV15 to TRBJ2-7; D possibly matches TRBD1 or TRBD2 (5 bases each). V gave up 10 bases and J gave up 7 bases, with 20 bases separating them. Looked up from germline, CDR1 is LNHNV and CDR2 is YYDKDF (reference sequence). The CDR3 has 13 amino acids.